This T cell receptor beta chain was recorded in a study of lymphopenia after photon versus proton radiotherapy (dated by TCRdb to 2018 to 2020). Describing the broader study: The immunological effects of photon versus proton radiation therapy were compared in patients with gastrointestinal tumors who developed high-grade lymphopenia. A cohort of around 21 patients with gastrointestinal tumors who received either photon or proton therapy and subsequently developed lymphopenia was included. The goal of the study was to describe how the two radiation modalities differ in their effects on the immune system.

About this clone: Its antigen is not yet known. No base quality information exists; no much larger clone differs at one position.

General findings and caveats noted by the study authors: The survival association was examined only in patients who died, and the authors described better survival with proton therapy as a possibility, not as a demonstrated result. Proton-treated patients stayed relatively stable during treatment, while photon-treated patients lost naive T cells and TCR diversity and gained effector/memory populations. Among patients across the cohort who died, overall survival time showed an inverse correlation with a larger post-nadir drop in TCR diversity. After the lymphocyte count nadir, repertoires from photon-treated patients showed oligoclonal expansion, particularly of CD8+ Temra cells, and this expansion drove the decline in diversity.

The protocol used for the library was the immunoSEQ multiplex PCR assay. T cell repertoires were profiled with deep sequencing of rearranged TCR beta loci together with multiparametric flow cytometry. The table comes from immuneACCESS by way of TCRdb, which keeps in-frame sequences with V and J called. Part of the clones is missing from these tables; in studies checked, under half for an unresolved V gene and the rest for unknown reasons. The sample table contains 65,000 to 90,000 clones; only one count was recorded for less than 95% of them. About 2.2% of the sample goes to the ten largest clones. This specimen was peripheral blood, taken from a patient treated with photon-based radiotherapy. The receptor's source is a middle-aged woman with cholangiocarcinoma.

The CDR3 region reads CASSLDRPATNEKLFF. The DNA sequence reads TGTGCCAGCAGCTTAGATCGACCAGCAACTAATGAAAAACTGTTTTTT. The chain uses TRBV11-2 and TRBJ1-4; too little of a D gene remains to name it. Including the terminal cysteine and phenylalanine, the CDR3 comprises 16 residues. Only CDR3 DNA remains: 48 bases, in frame from the first base. V is reduced by 0 bases and J by 0 bases, leaving a spacing of 8 bases between them. CDR1 SGHAT and CDR2 FQNNGV are derived from the germline V gene.